This entry lists 3 T cell receptor beta chains sequenced from one sample in a study of CD8+CD57+ T cells in acquired aplastic anemia. For sequencing, patients were chosen who had shown expansion of CD8+CD57+ cells by flow cytometry. The template for TCR beta VDJ and CDR3 sequence profiling was genomic DNA. TCRdb processed the reads anew with MiXCR; each CDR3 protein has one entry. The sample lists about 58,000 distinct CDR3 sequences, around 57% occurring once. What was sequenced was sorted CD4+, CD8+, or CD8+CD57+ T cells (not recorded which) from PBMCs. These receptors were collected from a human donor with aplastic anemia.

This clonotype has only a few counts. The V call is TRBV15, the J call TRBJ1-3; D remains ambiguous. Germline lookup yields CDR1 LNHNV and CDR2 YYDKDF (reference sequence). Trimming left V 1 base short and J 1 base short, with 8 bases between. The CDR3 totals 15 residues. CDR3 region: CATSRVGTSGNTIYF. CDR3 bases: TGTGCCACCAGCAGAGTTGGTACATCTGGAAACACCATATATTTT.

This clonotype was seen ten or more times. The chain combines TRBV7-9 with TRBJ1-1, with TRBD1 matching 8 bases. The junction had 13 bases not matched to a gene; V was cut back by 5 bases and J by 5 bases. The CDR3 has 16 amino acids. From germline, CDR1 is SEHNR and CDR2 FQNEAQ (reference sequence). Here the CDR3 reads CASSVSSRGRKTEAFF. DNA of the CDR3: TGTGCCAGCAGCGTATCCTCCAGGGGGCGGAAAACTGAAGCTTTCTTT.

The chain joins TRBV7-2 to TRBJ1-2, with D unresolved. The CDR3 has 13 residues. With 1 base removed from V and 5 bases from J, the gap between germline ends came to 8 bases. The germline V gene has CDR1 SGHTA and CDR2 FQGNSA. The CDR3 is CASSLGWEYGYTF. In nucleotides, the CDR3 is TGTGCCAGCAGCTTAGGGTGGGAGTATGGCTACACCTTC. Combining the CDR3 with reference TRBV7-2 and TRBJ1-2 gives the whole variable domain GAGVSQSPSNKVTEKGKDVELRCDPISGHTALYWYRQSLGQGLEFLIYFQGNSAPDKSGLPSDRFSAERTGGSVSTLTIQRTQQEDSAVYLCASSLGWEYGYTFGSGTRLTVV.